This T cell receptor beta chain was recorded in a study of shared clonotypes between healthy human individuals (dated by TCRdb to about 2020). A note on the overall study: The cohort comprised two women and a few men aged 18 to 49 years. The study deeply sequenced blood TCR repertoires of five healthy adults to estimate repertoire size and the extent of clonotype sharing between individuals. Libraries were prepared and TCR repertoires were sequenced by different laboratories using diverse techniques, in order to increase sequencing depth and limit assay-specific biases. Leukapheresis yielded between about 0.94 and 9 billion PBMCs per donor. The paper as a whole reports these results and caveats: Based on pairwise subsampling, the degree of clonotype sharing among donors was expected to be affected by sequencing depth. The genetic and exposure-history diversity represented was limited by the small number of donors. Sampling was restricted to blood, and TCR repertoires in tissues likely differ from the TCR repertoires found in blood.

Using the deep immunoSEQ assay, multiplex PCR amplified TCR CDR3 regions from genomic DNA. For each cell subset, the extracted genomic DNA was distributed evenly across all wells of several immunoSEQ 96-well plates, and each plate served as one replicate. For unsorted PBMC, each replicate PCR was loaded with about 280 ng genomic DNA, equivalent to approximately 33,000 T cell genomes. Ten immunoSEQ deep assay plates were used to sequence the unsorted PBMC genomic DNA. Purified libraries were quantified with a Qubit 3.0 fluorometer, sized on a Bioanalyzer 2100, and re-quantified with the KAPA Library Quantification kit. A separate single-read 150-cycle Illumina NextSeq 550 flow cell was used to sequence each immunoSEQ 96-well plate. The published analysis was carried out like this. Because the immunoSEQ output included only junctional sequences and no quality scores, the filtering could not be the same as the filtering used for full-length reads. To assign V/J genes and CDR3, sequences were annotated using PyIR, a Python wrapper for IgBLAST v1.9, with IMGT germline references. Reads with weak V/J assignments (E-value above 1e-6), missing CDR3, stop codons, out-of-frame junctions, or ambiguous translated residues were removed. A V3J clonotype was defined by an identical inferred V gene, J gene, and CDR3 amino acid sequence. To compute the percentage overlap between repertoires, the number of shared unique clonotypes was divided by the size of the smaller repertoire. Repertoire richness was assessed with RTK rarefaction, the Chao1 estimator, and Recon v2.1 estimates of unobserved clonotypes. In TCRdb, the immuneACCESS table is reduced to in-frame sequences with V and J assigned. These tables do not hold every clone; where another copy was compared, an unresolved V gene accounts for under half, and the others remain unexplained. Clone size and the V and J calls come from that table; the DNA yielded D and trimming. The sample has about 490,000 clones on record, over 60% of them singletons. In total, the top ten clones hold approximately 13% of the sample.

Donors were healthy HIV-negative adults with no recently reported acute infections or vaccinations. Only Caucasian adults living in Nashville, Tennessee, USA were represented among the donors. For unsorted samples, 75 million to 100 million PBMCs were counted and genomic DNA was extracted with the QIAamp DNA Blood Mini kit. Blood was collected by leukapheresis, and PBMCs were isolated by Ficoll-Histopaque density gradient centrifugation and then cryopreserved in liquid nitrogen vapor phase. Note on this clone: It lacks a known antigen. No base quality information exists; no much larger clone differs at one position.

Spanning cysteine to phenylalanine, the CDR3 consists of 15 amino acids. Only the CDR3 DNA stays, 45 bases, in frame from base 1. For CDR1 and CDR2, the germline V gene lists MNHNS and SASEGT. V and J are truncated by 3 bases and 0 bases respectively, leaving an intervening sequence of 6 bases. Sequencing input: PBMCs. The chain employs TRBV6-1 and TRBJ2-6; the D gene cannot be named for sure. The sequence was obtained from a woman aged 40 to 50 in good health. Some clones in this sample may be carry-over from other donors' samples. CDR3 protein: CASSEANSGANVLTF. The nucleotides read TGTGCCAGCAGTGAGGCCAACTCTGGGGCCAACGTCCTGACTTTC.